This T cell receptor beta chain appears in the sequencing data of a study of T cells in Graves' hyperthyroidism and ophthalmopathy. Study findings and constraints: Model-based prediction identified ophthalmopathy a median roughly 6.1 months prior to its onset.

This CDR3 region has 12 residues. Germline CDR1 reads MDHEN; CDR2 reads SYDVKM. The V end lost 6 bases, the J end lost 0 bases, and 6 bases lay between the germline ends. RNA transcripts gave rise to amplified TCR beta CDR3 regions. A set of HTBI primers served as the primers for a first-round RT-PCR of the TCR CDR3. Each CDR3 protein is one row after TCRdb ran MiXCR on the multiplex PCR reads. The top ten clones hold about 22% of a sample with about 350,000 distinct CDR3 sequences, 14% of them seen once. This clonotype was observed many times. The antigen remains undetermined. The TCR sequence derives from a woman aged 25-40 years with Graves' hyperthyroidism. The material sequenced was blood. This chain joins TRBV28 and TRBJ2-7; D perhaps matches TRBD2 (6 bases). The CDR3 is CASRGGSYEQYF. The CDR3 DNA follows: TGTGCCAGCAGGGGGGGCTCCTACGAGCAGTACTTC.